This TCR beta chain was profiled in a study of control samples from healthy donors and cancer patients. Trimming stripped 5 bases from V and 5 bases from J, with 12 bases between. Per the germline V gene, CDR1 is SEHNR and CDR2 is FQNEAQ (reference sequence). The CDR3 contains 13 residues. Profiled with immunoSEQ multiplex PCR; TCRdb holds only in-frame clones, not every one. The sample consists of about 150,000 clones, 94% of them appearing once. The sequencing sample was made of blood. The origin of this receptor is a man aged 35 to 55 in good health. The rearrangement links TRBV7-9 to TRBJ1-1; D might be TRBD1 (5 bases). The chain's CDR3 is CASSIWGRTEAFF. CDR3 DNA: TGTGCCAGCAGCATTTGGGGCCGGACTGAAGCTTTCTTT.